This TCR beta chain emerged from a study of cytomegalovirus exposure and HLA in healthy donors. Broader study findings: The classifier, whose performance was assessed in both the original and validation cohorts, reportedly diagnosed cytomegalovirus status with high specificity and sensitivity. Presence/absence analyses assumed roughly uniform sequencing depth across donors.

Comments on this clone: Its antigen is currently unknown.

Primers: 60 Vbeta forward and 13 Jbeta reverse. Libraries were prepared by immunoSEQ multiplex PCR; TCRdb keeps only in-frame clonotypes and omits some of them. The sample has around 130,000 clones; more than 65% are singletons. This CDR3 is 15 amino acids long. CDR1 is MNHEY, CDR2 SMNVEV, per germline (reference sequence). Germline trimming cut 5 bases from V and 3 bases from J; bases unmatched to any gene: 7. The sample taken for sequencing was PBMCs. This receptor was identified in a woman between 18 and 29 years old in good health and CMV-seropositive. V and J are TRBV27 and TRBJ2-7, with 10 bases that match TRBD1. The CDR3 DNA reads TGTGCCAGCAGTATACGGACAGGGGGGTACTACGAGCAGTACTTC. Translation gives CASSIRTGGYYEQYF.